One sample yielded the 22 T cell receptor beta chains listed below, sequenced in a study of Ad26.COV2.S vaccination and SARS-CoV-2 variants. Treatment described: some 20 received Ad26.COV2.S at low or high dose, single or two shots; five or six received placebo; per-sample allocation not given. Sampling happened 63 days after the first vaccine or placebo injection. Generated by immunoSEQ multiplex PCR, the TCRdb table keeps only in-frame clones and is missing some. The sample consists of approximately 420,000 clones, 88% of them appearing once. This sample comprised peripheral blood, obtained in a trial of Ad26.COV2.S vaccine versus placebo. These receptors were obtained from a person between 18 and 65 years old who received the Ad26.COV2.S COVID-19 vaccine or a placebo.

The rearrangement joins TRBV6-6 to TRBJ2-6; tentatively, D is TRBD1 (5 bases). V lost 2 bases and J 0 bases, leaving 5 bases between the germline ends. This CDR3 comprises 15 residues. Germline assignment: CDR1 MNHNY and CDR2 SVGAGI (reference sequence). CDR3 coding DNA: TGTGCCAGCAGTTACAGGGGCTCTGGGGCCAACGTCCTGACTTTC. Translated: CASSYRGSGANVLTF.

V and J are TRBV29-1 and TRBJ2-1; no definite D call. The CDR3 has 14 residues. Trimming removed 7 bases from V and 0 bases from J, with 13 bases in between. The germline CDR1 and CDR2 sequences are SQVTM and ANQGSEA. The CDR3 bases are TGCAGCGGGGTAGGGTCCAACTCCTACAATGAGCAGTTCTTC. Translated, it gives CSGVGSNSYNEQFF.

The chain links TRBV27 to TRBJ2-1; 9 nucleotides line up with TRBD2. Germline CDR1 is MNHEY and CDR2 is SMNVEV (reference sequence). The CDR3 contains 16 residues. The J segment lost 8 bases and the V segment lost 1 base, leaving 9 bases of the junction unmatched. CDR3 DNA: TGTGCCAGCAGTTTATTGCGAGCGGGGGGCCCTTATGAGCAGTTCTTC. This translates into CASSLLRAGGPYEQFF.

The chain uses TRBV4-2 and TRBJ1-5, with D perhaps matching TRBD1 (6 bases). The CDR3 contains 18 residues. CDR1 and CDR2 from the germline V gene are LGHNA and YNFKEQ. With 0 bases removed from V and 1 base from J, the gap between germline ends came to 16 bases. CDR3: CASSQDLRGGISNQPQHF. The CDR3 DNA reads as TGTGCCAGCAGCCAAGATTTGAGGGGGGGCATAAGCAATCAGCCCCAGCATTTT.

The CDR3 region has the DNA TGTGCCAGCAGCTATAAGAACAGGGGTTTAATGAACACTGAAGCTTTCTTT. Its translation is CASSYKNRGLMNTEAFF. The chain couples TRBV27 to TRBJ1-1, with 7 bases that match TRBD1. V was clipped by 6 bases and J by 0 bases; unmatched bases: 13. Germline values: CDR1 MNHEY, CDR2 SMNVEV (reference sequence). This CDR3 is 17 amino acids long.

The chain recombines TRBV7-9 with TRBJ1-6; no definite D call. V was pared by 2 bases and J by 3 bases, with 2 bases between. Germline V CDR1 and CDR2: SEHNR, FQNEAQ (reference sequence). The CDR3 loop spans 13 amino acids. This chain's CDR3 is CASSLIYNSPLHF. In DNA form, the CDR3 reads TGTGCCAGCAGCTTAATCTATAATTCACCCCTCCACTTT.

V and J are TRBV18 and TRBJ2-3; TRBD2 matches 16 bases. Germline assignment: CDR1 KGHSH and CDR2 LQKENI. The ends lost 6 bases at V and 5 bases at J; junction bases unmatched: 23. The CDR3 covers 22 residues. The CDR3 is CASSLQLAGTSGGAGGIDTQYF. CDR3 in DNA: TGTGCCAGCTCCTTACAGCTCGCCGGGACTAGCGGGGGGGCCGGTGGAATAGATACGCAGTATTTT.

This chain uses TRBV29-1 with TRBJ2-5; D is perhaps TRBD2 (5 bases). V lost 3 bases and J 5 bases, leaving 13 bases between the germline ends. CDR3 length: 13 residues. Per the germline V gene, CDR1 is SQVTM and CDR2 is ANQGSEA. The CDR3 sequence: CSVERGQSETQYF. Written as DNA, the CDR3 is TGCAGCGTTGAGCGAGGGCAGTCGGAGACCCAGTACTTC.

CDR3 sequence reads: CASSLSGGNPYEQYF. The CDR3 nucleotides are TGCGCCAGCAGCCTTTCGGGGGGGAACCCCTACGAGCAGTACTTC. The J gene is TRBJ2-7, the V gene TRBV5-1, with TRBD2 identical over 8 bases. Germline CDR1 SGHRS, CDR2 YFSETQ. This CDR3 has 15 residues. Unmatched junction bases numbered 8, after V lost 4 bases and J lost 2 bases. Full variable domain (missing parts from reference TRBV5-1 and TRBJ2-7): KAGVTQTPRYLIKTRGQQVTLSCSPISGHRSVSWYQQTPGQGLQFLFEYFSETQRNKGNFPGRFSGRQFSNSRSEMNVSTLELGDSALYLCASSLSGGNPYEQYFGPGTRLTVT.

The chain carries TRBV5-1 and TRBJ1-1; D is perhaps TRBD1 (5 bases). The V gene lost 2 bases and the J gene lost 3 bases, with 17 bases spanning the gap. The CDR3 totals 16 residues. The germline CDR1 and CDR2 sequences are SGHRS and YFSETQ. CDR3 in amino acids: CASSFPEGKRDTEAFF. CDR3 DNA: TGCGCCAGCAGCTTCCCGGAGGGGAAGAGGGACACTGAAGCTTTCTTT.

Comment on this clone: This may be a read error: a much more frequent sequence differs by one nucleotide. The CDR3 sequence: CASSLGNEQFF. The CDR3 DNA is TGTGCCAGCAGCTTAGGGAATGAGCAGTTCTTC. The chain has TRBV7-8 and TRBJ2-1; D is unclear. Trimming pared 1 base from V and 7 bases from J, leaving 2 bases between. From germline, CDR1 is SGHVS and CDR2 FQNEAQ. The CDR3 loop spans 11 amino acids.

The J gene is TRBJ1-2, the V gene TRBV3-1 (or the pseudogene TRBV3-2), with a possible D match to TRBD1 (5 bases). This CDR3 is 12 amino acids long. Germline loops: CDR1 LGHDT, CDR2 YNNKEL (reference sequence). Trimming left V 4 bases short and J 7 bases short, with 10 bases between. This CDR3 reads CASSPGGFGYTF. CDR3 bases: TGTGCCAGCAGCCCCGGGGGGTTTGGCTACACCTTC.

A remark on this clone: The junction shows a germline mismatch at one end, possibly a read error. The chain carries TRBV27 and TRBJ1-2; unclear D gene. The CDR3 covers 9 residues. From germline, CDR1 is MNHEY and CDR2 SMNVEV (reference sequence). CDR3 DNA: TGTGCCAGCAGTTTATACGAACCATTC. Residues: CASSLYEPF.

Here the CDR3 reads CASSYPRAGGDYEQYF. The CDR3, as DNA: TGTGCCAGCAGTTATCCCAGGGCAGGGGGGGACTACGAGCAGTACTTC. The J gene is TRBJ2-7, the V gene TRBV6-5; D is possibly TRBD1 or TRBD2 (7 bases each). The CDR3 contains 16 residues. The V gene's germline CDR1 is MNHEY and CDR2 SVGAGI. Between the trimmed V and J ends, which lost 3 bases and 3 bases, there was a span of 18 bases.

The J gene is TRBJ2-1, the V gene TRBV4-3, with TRBD2 as a possible D gene (6 bases). Germline-derived CDR1 and CDR2 are LGHNA and YSLEER. This CDR3 is built from 15 residues. The germline V and J ends were trimmed by 1 base and 4 bases, with 11 bases remaining between them. The CDR3 coding sequence is TGCGCCAGCAGCCAAGGGACTACTTTTTACAATGAGCAGTTCTTC. This translates into CASSQGTTFYNEQFF.

V and J are TRBV10-3 and TRBJ1-6; D may be TRBD1 (5 bases). Germline values: CDR1 ENHRY, CDR2 SYGVKD. The CDR3 runs to 15 residues. The germline V and J ends were trimmed by 6 bases and 6 bases, with 15 bases remaining between them. The CDR3 bases are TGTGCCATCAGGGGGGGGAACCCCAGTAATTCACCCCTCCACTTT. This sequence encodes CAIRGGNPSNSPLHF.

The CDR3 DNA reads as TGCGCCAGCAGCCGAACGGGGACAGTACCCGAGACCCAGTACTTC. Translating gives CASSRTGTVPETQYF. The gene calls are TRBV4-1 and TRBJ2-5; 7 bases are shared with TRBD1. V trimming: 4 bases; J trimming: 5 bases; junction bases outside the gene matches: 10. The CDR3 runs to 15 residues. CDR1 and CDR2 from the germline V gene are MGHRA and YSYEKL.

The rearrangement uses TRBV5-1 and TRBJ2-7; possible D gene TRBD1, 7 bases. The CDR3 is 14 amino acids. Per the germline V gene, CDR1 is SGHRS and CDR2 is YFSETQ. V lost 5 bases and J lost 0, with 12 bases in between. DNA of the CDR3: TGCGCCAGCAGGGCGGGGACAGTCTCCTACGAGCAGTACTTC. Its protein product is CASRAGTVSYEQYF.

The chain uses TRBV24-1 and TRBJ2-2; no definite D call. V was pared by 4 bases and J by 6 bases, with 17 bases between. From germline, CDR1 is KGHDR and CDR2 SFDVKD. The length of the CDR3 is 16 residues. The CDR3, as DNA: TGTGCCACCAGTGACCAGGTAGTAGAGTCCGCCGGGGAGCTGTTTTTT. Its translation is CATSDQVVESAGELFF.

The chain uses TRBV19 and TRBJ1-1; D call uncertain. V was trimmed by 5 bases and J by 12 bases, leaving 16 bases between them. Germline loops: CDR1 LNHDA, CDR2 SQIVND (reference sequence). This CDR3 is built from 12 residues. CDR3 residues: CASSSGTAITFF. For the CDR3, the DNA is TGTGCCAGTAGTTCGGGTACAGCGATTACTTTCTTT.

The chain links TRBV20-1 to TRBJ1-2; D remains ambiguous. Germline-derived CDR1 and CDR2 are DFQATT and SNEGSKA (reference sequence). The CDR3 is made up of 11 amino acids. V dropped 6 bases and J dropped 5 bases, with 10 bases sitting between them. The CDR3 bases are TGCAGTGCGCCTTTTGGATATGGCTACACCTTC. The encoded protein is CSAPFGYGYTF.

This clone was observed once. The chain joins TRBV5-6 to TRBJ1-4; 7 positions match TRBD1. Unmatched junction bases numbered 12, after V lost 0 bases and J lost 7 bases. This CDR3 region has 17 residues. The germline V gene encodes CDR1 SGHDT and CDR2 YYEEEE. The CDR3 DNA sequence: TGTGCCAGCAGCTTGGCCGGGAAGTACAGGGGCACTGAAAAACTGTTTTTT. Its translation is CASSLAGKYRGTEKLFF.